The sequence of this T cell receptor (beta chain) was determined in a study of blood T cell repertoires in COVID-19. For the study at large: The cDNA or gDNA used as material had been derived from T cells, B-cell-depleted T cells, or PBMCs.

In the study's own analysis: Reference gene primer amplification gave nucleated cell count estimates. Only in-frame clones appear in the TCRdb table, and some are missing; sequencing was by immunoSEQ multiplex PCR. V and J calls plus clone size are reproduced from that table; the DNA served to infer D and trimming. The repertoire holds 250,000 to 350,000 clones, with around 90% as singletons. The germline gives CDR1 LNHDA, CDR2 SQIVND (reference sequence). Between the trimmed V and J ends, which lost 8 bases and 5 bases, there was a span of 22 bases. The CDR3 runs to 15 residues. The receptor was derived from a man between 18 and 29 years old with active or convalescent COVID-19. Sequences were obtained from peripheral blood. The V call is TRBV19, the J call TRBJ2-7; D possibly corresponds to TRBD1 (6 bases). The CDR3 DNA follows: TGTGCCAGTCACGAAAGGGGCACAGGGAACCACGAGCAGTACTTC. As protein: CASHERGTGNHEQYF.